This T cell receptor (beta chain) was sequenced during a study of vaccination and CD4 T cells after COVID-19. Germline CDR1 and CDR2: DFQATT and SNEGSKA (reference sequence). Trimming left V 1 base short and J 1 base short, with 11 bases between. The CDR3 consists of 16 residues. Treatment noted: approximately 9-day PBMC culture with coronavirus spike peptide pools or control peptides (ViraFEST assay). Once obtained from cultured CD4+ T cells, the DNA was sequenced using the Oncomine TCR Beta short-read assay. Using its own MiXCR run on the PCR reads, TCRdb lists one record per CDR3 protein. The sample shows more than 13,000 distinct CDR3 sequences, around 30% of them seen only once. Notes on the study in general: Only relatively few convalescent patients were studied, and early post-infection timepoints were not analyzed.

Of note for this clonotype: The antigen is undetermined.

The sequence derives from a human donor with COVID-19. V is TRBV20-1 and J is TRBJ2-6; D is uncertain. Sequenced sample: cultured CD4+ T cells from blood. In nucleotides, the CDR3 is TGCAGTGCTAGAGGTCTTCGGGTGTCTGGGGCCAACGTCCTGACTTTC. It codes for CSARGLRVSGANVLTF.